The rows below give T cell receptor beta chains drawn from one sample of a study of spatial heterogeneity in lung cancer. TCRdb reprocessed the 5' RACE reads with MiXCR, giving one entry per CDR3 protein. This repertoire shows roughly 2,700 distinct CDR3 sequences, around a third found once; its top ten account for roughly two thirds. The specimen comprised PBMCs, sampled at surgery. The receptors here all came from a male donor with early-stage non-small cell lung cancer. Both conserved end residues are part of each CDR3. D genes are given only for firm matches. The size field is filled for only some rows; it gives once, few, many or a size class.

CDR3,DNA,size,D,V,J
CASSQDSRGGRWQYF,TGTGCCAGCAGCCAAGACTCGCGGGGGGGCCGCTGGCAGTATTTT,NA,TRBD2,TRBV3-1,TRBJ2-3
CSVDQEGRSTGAQYF,TGCAGCGTTGACCAGGAAGGTAGAAGTACCGGGGCCCAGTACTTC,few,NA,TRBV29-1,TRBJ2-5
CSVETGGMSGYTF,TGCAGCGTTGAGACAGGGGGCATGAGTGGCTACACCTTC,few,TRBD1,TRBV29-1,TRBJ1-2
CASSKGGGLGNSPLHF,TGCGCCAGCAGCAAGGGCGGGGGATTGGGGAATTCACCCCTCCACTTT,many,NA,TRBV4-1,TRBJ1-6
CASSQSDVRGEQFF,TGTGCCAGCAGCCAATCGGACGTCCGAGGCGAGCAGTTCTTC,NA,NA,TRBV3-1,TRBJ2-1
CASSASGRRETQYF,TGCGCCAGCAGTGCTAGCGGGAGACGGGAGACCCAGTACTTC,few,TRBD2,TRBV10-1,TRBJ2-5
CASSEAEGWEVNEQFF,TGTGCCAGCAGTGAAGCTGAAGGGTGGGAGGTCAATGAGCAGTTCTTC,many,NA,TRBV6-1,TRBJ2-1
CASSLKGIGNQPQHF,TGTGCCAGCAGTTTAAAGGGTATAGGCAATCAGCCCCAGCATTTT,many,NA,TRBV12-3/TRBV12-4,TRBJ1-5
CASSPGVGVGEKLFF,TGTGCCAGCAGCCCCGGAGTGGGGGTTGGGGAAAAACTGTTTTTT,few,NA,TRBV14,TRBJ1-4
CASSLYAGTYQETQYF,TGTGCCAGCAGTTTATATGCGGGGACGTACCAAGAGACCCAGTACTTC,NA,NA,TRBV28,TRBJ2-5
CASSRGQGNRDTQYF,TGTGCCAGCAGCCGGGGACAGGGCAACCGGGATACGCAGTATTTT,NA,TRBD1,TRBV3-1,TRBJ2-3
CASSQWSGDEKLFF,TGTGCCAGCAGCCAGTGGTCAGGGGATGAAAAACTGTTTTTT,once,NA,TRBV14,TRBJ1-4
CASSVGGEGYEQYF,TGTGCCAGCAGCGTAGGGGGGGAAGGCTACGAGCAGTACTTC,few,NA,TRBV9,TRBJ2-7
CATSDLGAGQGNEQFF,TGTGCCACCAGTGATTTAGGGGCGGGACAGGGCAATGAGCAGTTCTTC,medium-sized,TRBD1,TRBV24-1,TRBJ2-1
CASSEQSAGTAADTQYF,TGTGCCAGCAGTGAACAATCCGCCGGGACCGCCGCAGATACGCAGTATTTT,NA,NA,TRBV6-1,TRBJ2-3
CASSTTGYEKLFF,TGTGCCAGCAGCACCACAGGGTATGAAAAACTGTTTTTT,medium-sized,NA,TRBV7-8,TRBJ1-4
CASSDSTTDTQYF,TGTGCCAGCAGTGACTCTACCACAGATACGCAGTATTTT,medium-sized,NA,TRBV6-4,TRBJ2-3
CASSLSLQRDTQYF,TGTGCCAGCAGCTTAAGTCTACAGAGAGATACGCAGTATTTT,NA,NA,TRBV7-2,TRBJ2-3
CASRSYRGSPTDTQYF,TGTGCCAGCAGGTCCTACAGGGGCTCCCCCACAGATACGCAGTATTTT,NA,TRBD1,TRBV28,TRBJ2-3
CATSDRTGEEAFF,TGTGCCACCAGTGATAGGACAGGGGAGGAAGCTTTCTTT,NA,TRBD1,TRBV24-1,TRBJ1-1
CAIRPEAAGELFF,TGTGCCATCAGACCCGAGGCTGCCGGGGAGCTGTTTTTT,NA,NA,TRBV10-3,TRBJ2-2
CASSLRRGYEQYF,TGTGCCAGCAGCTTAAGGAGGGGCTACGAGCAGTACTTC,many,NA,TRBV7-9,TRBJ2-7
CASSLPGGEYNEQFF,TGTGCCAGCAGTTTACCCGGGGGGGAGTACAATGAGCAGTTCTTC,NA,TRBD2,TRBV12-3/TRBV12-4,TRBJ2-1
CASSYSGLRAYEQYF,TGTGCCAGCAGTTACTCGGGCCTGCGCGCCTACGAGCAGTACTTC,many,NA,TRBV6-2/TRBV6-3,TRBJ2-7
CSAHLTGKNIQYF,TGCAGTGCCCACCTCACCGGCAAAAACATTCAGTACTTC,NA,NA,TRBV20-1,TRBJ2-4
CSAYRDDQPQHF,TGCAGTGCTTACAGGGACGATCAGCCCCAGCATTTT,NA,NA,TRBV20-1,TRBJ1-5
CASSTTGTANEKLFF,TGTGCCAGCAGCACTACAGGGACGGCTAATGAAAAACTGTTTTTT,few,NA,TRBV7-9,TRBJ1-4
CASSPSPGQQNQPQHF,TGTGCCAGCAGCCCTAGTCCCGGACAGCAGAATCAGCCCCAGCATTTT,few,NA,TRBV12-3/TRBV12-4,TRBJ1-5
CSAIRPGLANNEQFF,TGCAGTGCTATCCGTCCGGGACTAGCGAACAATGAGCAGTTCTTC,NA,TRBD2,TRBV20-1,TRBJ2-1
CASSFSGGGANEQFF,TGTGCCAGCAGCTTCAGTGGCGGGGGGGCGAATGAGCAGTTCTTC,few,TRBD2,TRBV11-2,TRBJ2-1
CSGGGADTQYF,TGCAGCGGAGGGGGCGCAGATACGCAGTATTTT,NA,TRBD1,TRBV29-1,TRBJ2-3
CSARDREAGNSPLHF,TGCAGTGCTAGGGACAGGGAAGCGGGAAATTCACCCCTCCACTTT,many,TRBD1,TRBV20-1,TRBJ1-6
CAWSVPEGAKNIQYF,TGTGCCTGGAGTGTACCCGAGGGTGCCAAAAACATTCAGTACTTC,medium-sized,NA,TRBV30,TRBJ2-4
CASSPNPGGKETQYF,TGTGCCAGCAGTCCGAATCCCGGGGGCAAGGAGACCCAGTACTTC,NA,NA,TRBV2,TRBJ2-5
CASSGTGSVYEQYF,TGCGCCAGCAGTGGGACAGGGTCGGTCTACGAGCAGTACTTC,few,TRBD1,TRBV10-2,TRBJ2-7
CASSYLSARGEQFF,TGTGCCAGCAGTTACCTTTCCGCCCGGGGAGAGCAGTTCTTC,hyperexpanded,NA,TRBV6-5,TRBJ2-1
CASSQEYYIMTVGANVLTF,TGCGCCAGCAGCCAAGAATATTACATAATGACTGTGGGGGCCAACGTCCTGACTTTC,NA,NA,TRBV4-3,TRBJ2-6
CASSQSTILYEQYF,TGCGCCAGCAGTCAATCGACAATCCTCTACGAGCAGTACTTC,NA,NA,TRBV23-1,TRBJ2-7
CASSKAGTYSYEQYF,TGTGCCAGCAGCAAAGCGGGGACGTATTCCTACGAGCAGTACTTC,many,NA,TRBV21-1,TRBJ2-7
CASSSLEVSDSAGGYHEQYF,TGTGCCAGCAGCTCCCTTGAGGTGTCTGACTCTGCGGGGGGTTACCACGAGCAGTACTTC,NA,TRBD2,TRBV5-6,TRBJ2-7
CASSLTGELFF,TGTGCCAGCAGTCTGACAGGGGAGCTGTTTTTT,medium-sized,NA,TRBV6-6,TRBJ2-2
CAIRLAGGTDTQYF,TGTGCCATCCGGTTAGCGGGGGGAACAGATACGCAGTATTTT,few,TRBD2,TRBV6-4,TRBJ2-3
CSVEDRDRNIYGYTF,TGCAGCGTTGAAGATCGGGACAGGAATATCTATGGCTACACCTTC,NA,TRBD1,TRBV29-1,TRBJ1-2
CASSGTGSVCEQYF,TGCGCCAGCAGTGGGACAGGGTCGGTCTGCGAGCAGTACTTC,NA,TRBD1,TRBV10-2,TRBJ2-7
CASSEQGSGANVLTF,TGTGCCAGCAGTGAGCAGGGTTCTGGGGCCAACGTCCTGACTTTC,many,NA,TRBV6-1,TRBJ2-6
CASSLTRTASYEQYF,TGCGCCAGCAGCCTCACCAGGACAGCCTCCTACGAGCAGTACTTC,many,NA,TRBV4-1,TRBJ2-7
CASSVEWSDTQYF,TGTGCCAGCAGCGTAGAGTGGTCAGATACGCAGTATTTT,NA,NA,TRBV9,TRBJ2-3
CASSQGRSTDTQYF,TGTGCCAGCTCACAAGGGAGAAGCACAGATACGCAGTATTTT,medium-sized,NA,TRBV18,TRBJ2-3
CASSLDMWTGYTEAFF,TGTGCCAGCAGCTTAGATATGTGGACAGGTTACACTGAAGCTTTCTTT,many,TRBD1,TRBV11-2,TRBJ1-1
CASSLTAGLGYTF,TGTGCCAGCAGTTTAACGGCAGGGCTTGGCTACACCTTC,NA,NA,TRBV28,TRBJ1-2
CASSQTSGGSYEQYF,TGTGCCAGCAGCCAAACTAGCGGGGGATCCTACGAGCAGTACTTC,NA,TRBD2,TRBV6-1,TRBJ2-7
CASSVVDRGTQETQYF,TGTGCCAGCAGCGTAGTGGACAGGGGAACACAAGAGACCCAGTACTTC,NA,TRBD1,TRBV9,TRBJ2-5
CASSFTSGGTPGELFF,TGTGCCAGCAGTTTCACTAGCGGGGGGACACCCGGGGAGCTGTTTTTT,NA,TRBD2,TRBV3-1,TRBJ2-2
CASTLRLSPGTDTQYF,TGTGCCAGCACCCTTCGGCTCTCACCTGGCACAGATACGCAGTATTTT,NA,NA,TRBV7-2,TRBJ2-3
CASSLAGGSRSEKLFF,TGTGCCAGCAGCTTAGCGGGCGGATCGAGGAGTGAAAAACTGTTTTTT,medium-sized,NA,TRBV7-9,TRBJ1-4
CAWSVRDRDTGELFF,TGTGCCTGGAGTGTTAGGGACAGGGACACCGGGGAGCTGTTTTTT,few,TRBD1,TRBV30,TRBJ2-2
CASSQATGNEQYF,TGTGCCAGCAGCCAAGCCACAGGGAACGAGCAGTACTTC,few,NA,TRBV14,TRBJ2-7
CASSPSTFLGNTIYF,TGTGCCAGCAGCCCTAGCACCTTTCTTGGAAACACCATATATTTT,NA,NA,TRBV7-6,TRBJ1-3
CASSLRAAGELFF,TGTGCCAGCAGCTTGAGGGCAGCCGGGGAGCTGTTTTTT,NA,NA,TRBV5-6,TRBJ2-2